These 23 T cell receptor beta chains originate from one sample sequenced in a study of T cell repertoires in cytomegalovirus infection (dated by TCRdb to 2018 to 2020). The run used an Illumina HiSeq 1500. Through fastp at Q25 and MiXCR, TCRdb rebuilt clones from the public reads, retaining in-frame beta chains. Merged by CDR3 protein, the rows form single entries marked with the most common genes and DNA. Here the sample has nearly 650,000 distinct CDR3 sequences; 20% to 25% occur a single time. The ten top clones hold roughly 8% of the sample. The sequenced sample was CD8+ T cells from PBMCs. The receptors stem from a human donor in good health (CMV status not recorded). Some clones in this sample may be carry-over from other donors' samples.

This chain links TRBV27 with TRBJ2-7, with D unresolved. Germline-derived CDR1 and CDR2 are MNHEY and SMNVEV (reference sequence). V shed 3 bases and J shed 7 bases, with 7 bases lying between them. The CDR3 spans 11 residues. The CDR3 nucleotides read TGTGCCAGCAGTTTCCTAGGGGAGCAGTACTTC. Its protein product is CASSFLGEQYF.

The rearrangement joins TRBV27 to TRBJ2-2, with 7 bases identical to TRBD1. This CDR3 spans 15 amino acids. Germline CDR1 and CDR2: MNHEY and SMNVEV (reference sequence). V was clipped by 4 bases and J by 3 bases; unmatched bases: 5. The CDR3, as DNA: TGTGCCAGCAGTTCACGGACAGGCGACACCGGGGAGCTGTTTTTT. This sequence encodes CASSSRTGDTGELFF.

This clonotype turned up a few times. V gene TRBV28 combines with J gene TRBJ1-2, with D tentatively TRBD1 (5 bases). The V end lost 2 bases, the J end lost 6 bases, and 16 bases lay between the germline ends. The CDR3 contains 15 residues. In germline, CDR1 is MDHEN, CDR2 SYDVKM. In DNA form, the CDR3 reads TGTGCCAGCAGTTTACCCACCGCCAGGGAGAATGGCTACACCTTC. The encoded protein is CASSLPTARENGYTF.

V gene TRBV29-1 combines with J gene TRBJ2-1; 8 positions match TRBD1. The CDR3 loop spans 13 amino acids. V gave up 4 bases and J gave up 6 bases; unmatched junction bases: 5. Germline V gene sequence: CDR1 SQVTM, CDR2 ANQGSEA. The CDR3 DNA reads as TGCAGCGTTGGAGACAGGGGAACCAATGAGCAGTTCTTC. Translating it yields CSVGDRGTNEQFF.

This chain uses TRBV12-3 or TRBV12-4 with TRBJ2-7; 9 bases match TRBD1. CDR3 size: 15 residues. The ends lost 4 bases at V and 4 bases at J; junction bases unmatched: 8. CDR3 bases: TGTGCCAGCAGTTCCCTACAGGGGGCGTGGTACGAGCAGTACTTC. The encoded protein is CASSSLQGAWYEQYF.

The chain is built from TRBV28 and TRBJ2-5; the D is unclear. The CDR3 extends over 13 amino acids. V was cut by 1 base and J by 10 bases, with 13 bases left in between. Per the germline V gene, CDR1 is MDHEN and CDR2 is SYDVKM. This chain's CDR3 is CASSLFAWVGQYF. CDR3 DNA sequence: TGTGCCAGCAGTTTATTTGCGTGGGTCGGCCAGTACTTC.

This chain connects TRBV20-1 to TRBJ2-1; 9 bases fit TRBD2. Germline V gives CDR1 DFQATT, CDR2 SNEGSKA (reference sequence). This CDR3 has 14 residues. J gave up 5 bases and V 5 bases, and 7 bases lay outside the gene matches. The CDR3 loop reads CSAWKRGVDNEQFF. CDR3 sequence (DNA): TGCAGTGCTTGGAAGCGGGGGGTCGACAATGAGCAGTTCTTC.

The sample holds a few counts of this clonotype. V gene TRBV28 combines with J gene TRBJ2-7; D unclear. Per the germline V gene, CDR1 is MDHEN and CDR2 is SYDVKM. The V gene lost 2 bases and the J gene lost 0 bases, with 8 bases spanning the gap. The CDR3 is 14 residues long. CDR3 amino acids: CASSLPGNSYEQYV. CDR3 DNA sequence: TGTGCCAGCAGTTTACCGGGCAACTCCTACGAGCAGTACGTC.

Ten or more counts support this clonotype. The chain employs TRBV28 and TRBJ1-6, with a possible D match to TRBD1 (5 bases). Trimming stripped 4 bases from V and 2 bases from J, with 15 bases between. The CDR3 covers 17 residues. The V gene's germline CDR1 is MDHEN and CDR2 SYDVKM. CDR3 bases: TGTGCCAGCAGTTCCCCGGCGGGGGAGCCCTATAATTCACCCCTCCACTTT. Translated: CASSSPAGEPYNSPLHF.

The table lists this clonotype with a few counts. The V and J genes are TRBV29-1 and TRBJ1-1; 7 bases fit TRBD1. This CDR3 contains 14 residues. Germline loops: CDR1 SQVTM, CDR2 ANQGSEA. Trimming at V came to 1 base and at J to 8 bases, leaving 10 bases not matched to a gene. The CDR3 reads CSVEGRDSEFEAFF. CDR3 coding DNA: TGCAGCGTTGAAGGGAGGGACAGTGAATTCGAAGCTTTCTTT.

The chain is built from TRBV6-5 and TRBJ2-1; 8 nucleotides match TRBD2. Germline CDR1 reads MNHEY; CDR2 reads SVGAGI. V shed 4 bases and J 8 bases; nucleotides not matched to a gene: 7. There are 14 residues in the CDR3. The CDR3 here is CASSFPGGGDEQFF. As DNA, the CDR3 is TGTGCCAGCAGTTTCCCGGGGGGGGGCGATGAGCAGTTCTTC.

This clonotype was counted once. The chain links TRBV28 to TRBJ2-2; D not certain. Trimming shortened V by 0 bases and J by 2 bases, and 7 bases separated the two germline ends. The CDR3 loop spans 15 amino acids. Germline V gene lookup returns CDR1 MDHEN and CDR2 SYDVKM. The DNA of the CDR3 is TGTGCCAGCAGTTTATGGACACTAAACACCGGGGAGCTGTTTTTT. This encodes CASSLWTLNTGELFF.

As for this clonotype: This may stem from a read error, because a much larger clone lies one nucleotide away. The genes are TRBV6-1 and TRBJ2-2, with D possibly TRBD2 on 6 matching bases. Germline lookup yields CDR1 MNHNS and CDR2 SASEGT. There are 16 residues in the CDR3. CDR3 loop: CVTTLVWGANTGELFF. The CDR3 coding sequence is TGTGTCACCACCCTCGTTTGGGGGGCGAACACCGGGGAGCTGTTTTTT.

This clonotype was observed a few times. The V gene is TRBV6-2 or TRBV6-3, the J gene TRBJ1-6, with 9 bases matching TRBD1. Trimming cost V 7 bases and J 7 bases; bases outside gene matches: 5. The CDR3 consists of 14 residues. From germline, CDR1 is MNHEY and CDR2 SVGEGT. The CDR3 sequence: CASIPGQGNSPLHF. CDR3 bases: TGTGCCAGCATCCCGGGACAGGGAAATTCACCCCTCCACTTT.

Worth noting for this clonotype: One end of the junction does not line up with germline, which may come from a read error. The chain has TRBV29-1 and TRBJ2-6, with D possibly being TRBD1 (5 bases). Germline loops: CDR1 SQVTM, CDR2 ANQGSEA. The CDR3 has 14 residues. CDR3 loop: CSVDRISGANVQTF. CDR3 DNA: TGCAGCGTTGATAGGATCTCTGGGGCCAACGTCCAGACTTTC.

This clonotype was seen ten or more times. The chain links TRBV7-9 to TRBJ2-7; 8 bases are a match to TRBD1. Germline loops: CDR1 SEHNR, CDR2 FQNEAQ (reference sequence). The junction had 3 bases not matched to a gene; V was cut back by 3 bases and J by 2 bases. The CDR3 covers 14 residues. This CDR3 is CASSFGQGPYEQYV. CDR3 DNA sequence: TGTGCCAGCAGCTTTGGACAGGGACCCTACGAGCAGTACGTC.

In the case of this clonotype: The junction departs from germline at one end; a sequencing error may be responsible. The chain carries TRBV7-4 and TRBJ1-1, with no clear D. CDR1 and CDR2 (germline): SGHVT, SQSDAQ. The CDR3 is 12 residues long. As DNA, the CDR3 is TGTGCCAGCAGCCTTATGAACACTGAAGCTTCCTTT. It encodes CASSLMNTEASF.

This clonotype came up a few times. V and J are TRBV7-9 and TRBJ2-1; possible D gene TRBD2, 6 bases. Between the trimmed V and J ends, which lost 1 base and 9 bases, there was a span of 19 bases. The CDR3 sequence is 16 residues long. Germline V gene data show CDR1 as SEHNR and CDR2 as FQNEAQ (reference sequence). DNA for the CDR3: TGTGCCAGCAGCTTAGACGGCGGGGAGGCCAGCTTTGAGCAGTTCTTC. Protein: CASSLDGGEASFEQFF.

This clonotype was found once. This may come from a read error, since a much larger clone is one base off. The chain carries TRBV28 and TRBJ2-1; D is ambiguous. The V and J ends lost 6 bases and 0 bases respectively, with 12 bases between them. This CDR3 is 15 amino acids long. The germline CDR1 and CDR2 sequences are MDHEN and SYDVKM. The DNA for the CDR3 is TGTGCCAGCAGGACCATGGGCTTCTCCTACAATGAGCAGTTCTTC. Residues: CASRTMGFSYNEQFF.

A remark on this clonotype: Sequence at one end of the junction differs from germline and may be a read error. The chain is built from TRBV5-1 and TRBJ2-2; the match to TRBD1 covers 9 bases. This CDR3 has 16 residues. From germline, CDR1 is SGHRS and CDR2 YFSETQ. The CDR3 spells CASSWEQGAKTGELFF. In DNA, the CDR3 is TGCGCCAGCAGCTGGGAACAGGGGGCGAAGACCGGGGAGCTGTTTTTT. Full variable domain (rest looked up from reference TRBV5-1 and TRBJ2-2): KAGVTQTPRYLIKTRGQQVTLSCSPISGHRSVSWYQQTPGQGLQFLFEYFSETQRNKGNFPGRFSGRQFSNSRSEMNVSTLELGDSALYLCASSWEQGAKTGELFFGEGSRLTVL.

The chain is built from TRBV7-8 and TRBJ2-7; no reliable D call. The CDR3 spans 13 residues. Germline lookup yields CDR1 SGHVS and CDR2 FQNEAQ. Trimming removed 4 bases at V and 3 bases at J, with 10 bases between. Written as DNA, the CDR3 is TGTGCCAGCAGCTCTAACTATGGCTACGAGCAGTACTTC. Its protein is CASSSNYGYEQYF.

This clonotype has ten or more counts. The J gene is TRBJ2-1, the V gene TRBV14; tentatively, D is TRBD1 (5 bases). V was pared by 3 bases and J by 0 bases, with 9 bases between. CDR1 and CDR2 from the germline V gene are SGHDN and FVKESK. The CDR3 is 15 amino acids. The CDR3 DNA follows: TGTGCCAGCAGCCACCGGACAATCTCCTACAATGAGCAGTTCTTC. Translated: CASSHRTISYNEQFF.

This clonotype has ten or more counts. The chain carries TRBV7-6 and TRBJ2-5, with D possibly matching TRBD1 (6 bases). The CDR3 is 12 amino acids. CDR1 is SGHVS and CDR2 is FNYEAQ in the germline V gene. Trimming pared 4 bases from V and 5 bases from J, leaving 8 bases between. In nucleotides, the CDR3 is TGTGCCAGCAGCTCCAGGGGCGAGACCCAGTACTTC. It yields the protein CASSSRGETQYF.